This note documents a single T cell receptor beta chain sequence. The antigen is unknown. The CDR3 covers 16 residues. The trim removed 6 bases at V and 3 bases at J, leaving 11 bases unmatched. The germline gives CDR1 MNHNS, CDR2 SASEGT. These data are taken from a study of T cells in Graves' hyperthyroidism and ophthalmopathy. Study-wide points: Model output signaled ophthalmopathy a median around 6.9 months ahead of onset.

Stability of Graves' hyperthyroidism was defined as absent ophthalmopathy progression within 18 months. There were TCR beta CDR3 regions amplified from RNA transcripts. The study used the HTBI primer set for a first-round RT-PCR of the TCR CDR3. One entry per CDR3 protein results from TCRdb running MiXCR on the multiplex PCR reads. Among some 560,000 distinct CDR3 sequences, more than 15% were seen once, and the ten largest hold less than 9.5%. Sequenced: blood. The J gene is TRBJ2-7, the V gene TRBV6-1; 10 bases map to TRBD2. This receptor was identified in a woman in her 30s with Graves' hyperthyroidism. Here the CDR3 DNA reads TGTGCCAGCAGACAACTAGCGGGACAAGCCTACTACGAGCAGTACTTC. As protein: CASRQLAGQAYYEQYF.